The rows below give T cell receptor beta chains drawn from one sample of a study of blood T cell repertoires in COVID-19. This table comes from immunoSEQ multiplex PCR, and its TCRdb copy is limited to in-frame clones, with some not included. The sample holds 150,000 to 200,000 clones, 75% to 90% seen once. Sample: PBMCs or T cells enriched from blood (not recorded which). The receptors shown here come from a young woman who had recovered from COVID-19. CDR3s include the opening cysteine and the closing phenylalanine or tryptophan. The order of the fields is V gene, J gene, clone size, D gene, CDR3 DNA, CDR3 protein. D genes are given only for firm matches. Rows give clone size only sometimes, using once, few, many, or a class for an expanded clone.

>TRBV7-3|TRBJ2-1|.|TRBD2
TGTGCCAGCAGCCCACGGGGAGGGCGGTCCTACAATGAGCAGTTCTTC
CASSPRGGRSYNEQFF
>TRBV2|TRBJ1-2|.|.
TGTGCCACCATCAGGGGTAGATTAACCAGTGGCTACACCTTC
CATIRGRLTSGYTF
>TRBV12-3/TRBV12-4|TRBJ2-3|.|.
TGTGCCACCACCGAGGGGGGCACAGATACGCAGTATTTT
CATTEGGTDTQYF
>TRBV2|TRBJ2-5|.|.
TGTGCCAGCAGTGGGGTGGCAGGGCCGCAAGAGACCCAGTACTTC
CASSGVAGPQETQYF
>TRBV3-1/TRBV3-2|TRBJ1-1|few|.
TGTGCCAGCAGCCAAGAGAGGGGGGGTATGAACACTGAAGCTTTCTTT
CASSQERGGMNTEAFF
>TRBV6-5|TRBJ2-7|.|.
TGTGCCAGCACCCGCGGGGCGGCCTACGAGCAGTACTTC
CASTRGAAYEQYF
>TRBV27|TRBJ2-7|.|.
TGTGCCAGCAGTTTAGGCAGGGGTATAACCTACGAGCAGTACTTC
CASSLGRGITYEQYF
>TRBV28|TRBJ2-7|.|.
TGTGCCAGCAGCACGGGCGGGGACAGCTCCTACGAGCAGTACTTC
CASSTGGDSSYEQYF
>TRBV18|TRBJ2-6|.|TRBD1
TGTGCCAGCTCACGGGGACAGGGAGTTCCATCTGGGGCCAACGTCCTGACTTTC
CASSRGQGVPSGANVLTF
>TRBV2|TRBJ2-1|.|TRBD2
TGTGCCAGCACCTCGGGACTAGCGGACAATGAGCAGTTCTTC
CASTSGLADNEQFF
>TRBV30|TRBJ1-1|.|.
TGTGCCTGCGACAGGTTGCTGAACACTGAAGCTTTCTTT
CACDRLLNTEAFF
>TRBV18|TRBJ1-1|few|TRBD1
TGTGCCAGCTCACCACTTCCGGGACAGGGGTCCCCTGAAGCTTTCTTT
CASSPLPGQGSPEAFF
>TRBV28|TRBJ2-1|.|TRBD2
TGTGCCAGCAGTTTCCTAGCGGACTACAATGAGCAGTTCTTC
CASSFLADYNEQFF
>TRBV7-9|TRBJ1-6|.|.
TGTGCCAGCAGCTCCCGGGGGAGGGCGCAACCCCTCCACTTT
CASSSRGRAQPLHF
>TRBV28|TRBJ2-1|few|.
TGTGCCAGCAGTTTTAGAAGGGGATACCGGGATGAGCAGTTCTTC
CASSFRRGYRDEQFF
>TRBV19|TRBJ1-6|.|.
TGTGCCAGTAGTATCCCGACAGGACATGCAGGTTCACCCCTCCACTTT
CASSIPTGHAGSPLHF
>TRBV11-3|TRBJ2-7|.|TRBD1
TGTGCCAGCAGCTTAGCAGGGGGCGCGGAGCAGTACTTC
CASSLAGGAEQYF
>TRBV27|TRBJ2-3|.|.
TGTGCCAGCAGTTTGCGGCGTACAGATACGCAGTATTTT
CASSLRRTDTQYF
>TRBV2|TRBJ2-3|.|TRBD1
TGTGCCACCAAAATAGACAGGGTGGGGAAAGATACGCAGTATTTT
CATKIDRVGKDTQYF
>TRBV5-1|TRBJ1-1|.|.
TGCGCCAGCAGCTTCGACAGGACGTCGTTAGGAGCTTTCTTT
CASSFDRTSLGAFF
>TRBV2|TRBJ1-5|.|.
TGTGCCACCGGGGGGAACCAGCCCCAGCATTTT
CATGGNQPQHF
>TRBV6-1|TRBJ1-4|.|.
TGTGCCAGCAGTGAAAACCGCGGGCAGGAAAAACTGTTTTTT
CASSENRGQEKLFF
>TRBV28|TRBJ2-7|.|TRBD2
TGTGCCAGCAGTTTATCGACTAGCGGGAGGCCCTCCTACGAGCAGTACTTC
CASSLSTSGRPSYEQYF
>TRBV10-3|TRBJ2-3|.|TRBD1
TGTGCCATCAGTGGGGGACAGGGCACAGATACGCAGTATTTT
CAISGGQGTDTQYF
>TRBV28|TRBJ1-4|.|TRBD1
TGTGCCAGCAAAGAAGGGGGCGTTGAAAAACTGTTTTTT
CASKEGGVEKLFF
>TRBV3-1/TRBV3-2|TRBJ2-2|.|TRBD2
TGTGCCAGCAGTCTCGGGAGCAGGGGGCGGTCTAGCGGGAGGTGGTCGAACACCGGGGAGCTGTTTTTT
CASSLGSRGRSSGRWSNTGELFF
>TRBV6-5|TRBJ2-3|.|.
TGTGCCAGCAGTTACATGGGTAGCGGCACAGATACGCAGTATTTT
CASSYMGSGTDTQYF
>TRBV4-1|TRBJ2-3|.|TRBD2
TGCGCCAGCTCCGCTAGCGGGAGGACCACAGATACGCAGTATTTT
CASSASGRTTDTQYF
>TRBV7-8|TRBJ2-5|.|TRBD2
TGTGCCAGCAGCTTAGATTCGGGAGGTGGGGGAGAGACCCAGTACTTC
CASSLDSGGGGETQYF
>TRBV4-1|TRBJ2-7|.|TRBD1
TGCGCCAGCAGCTCACGACAGGGTACCTCCTACGAGCAGTACTTC
CASSSRQGTSYEQYF
>TRBV9|TRBJ2-1|.|.
TGTGCCAGCAGCTCCGGACATGGCGCCTACAATGAGCAGTTCTTC
CASSSGHGAYNEQFF
>TRBV27|TRBJ2-1|.|.
TGTGCCAGCAGTTACGGAGGGAACAATGAGCAGTTCTTC
CASSYGGNNEQFF
>TRBV5-1|TRBJ2-7|.|TRBD2
TGCGCCAGCAGCTTGAGACTAGCGGGATCCTACGAGCAGTACTTC
CASSLRLAGSYEQYF
>TRBV7-8|TRBJ2-7|.|TRBD1
TGTGCCAGCAGCTCCTCGACAGGGTCGGCCTACGAGCAGTACTTC
CASSSSTGSAYEQYF
>TRBV3-1/TRBV3-2|TRBJ2-3|once|TRBD2
TGTGCCAGCAGCGGGGGGGACCCAGATACGCAGTATTTT
CASSGGDPDTQYF
>TRBV5-6|TRBJ1-5|few|TRBD1
TGTGCCAGCAGCTTGGCAAGGGGGCTGCATAGCAATCAGCCCCAGCATTTT
CASSLARGLHSNQPQHF
>TRBV10-3|TRBJ2-2|.|TRBD2
TGTGCCATCAGAAGACTAGCGGGAGATACCGGGGAGCTGTTTTTT
CAIRRLAGDTGELFF
>TRBV12-5|TRBJ2-7|.|.
TGTGCTAGTGGTTTGGGGCACGTCTACGAGCAGTACTTC
CASGLGHVYEQYF
>TRBV11-2|TRBJ2-5|.|.
TGTGCCAGCAGGGGAGCTTGGGAGACCCAGTACTTC
CASRGAWETQYF
>TRBV28|TRBJ2-2|.|.
TGTGCCAGCACCCCAGGGGAGGGCCGAATCACCGGGGAGCTGTTTTTT
CASTPGEGRITGELFF
>TRBV2|TRBJ1-2|.|.
TGTGCCAGCTGGGGGGGCCAAACATTCAACTATGGCTACACCTTC
CASWGGQTFNYGYTF
>TRBV19|TRBJ2-1|.|TRBD2
TGTGCCAGTAGTATAGTCGGTAGCGGGAGGTATAATGAGCAGTTCTTC
CASSIVGSGRYNEQFF
>TRBV7-3|TRBJ2-1|.|.
TGTGCCAGCAGTTCTACTAGTTTAGGGTACAATGAGCAGTTCTTC
CASSSTSLGYNEQFF
>TRBV9|TRBJ2-7|few|TRBD2
TGTGCCAGCAGCGTAGACCCCGGGACTAGACACTCCGAGCAGTACTTC
CASSVDPGTRHSEQYF
>TRBV6-5|TRBJ2-7|.|.
TGTGCCAGCAGTTATCGCAGGGACTCCTACGAGCAGTACTTC
CASSYRRDSYEQYF
>TRBV6-4|TRBJ2-1|.|TRBD2
TGTGCCAGCAGTCCTAGCGGGAGTGAAAACAATGAGCAGTTCTTC
CASSPSGSENNEQFF
>TRBV18|TRBJ2-1|.|.
TGTGCCAGCTCACCACCTAGCGTGGATGAGCAGTTCTTC
CASSPPSVDEQFF
>TRBV7-9|TRBJ1-1|.|.
TGTGCCAGCAGCTGGACCCCCCGGGGCACTGAAGCTTTCTTT
CASSWTPRGTEAFF
>TRBV25-1|TRBJ1-1|once|.
TGTGCCAGCAGTACCAGGGACACTGAAGCTTTCTTT
CASSTRDTEAFF
>TRBV4-2|TRBJ1-1|.|TRBD1
TGTGCCAGCAGCGACACCGGGACAGCTATGAACACTGAAGCTTTCTTT
CASSDTGTAMNTEAFF
>TRBV5-1|TRBJ1-6|.|.
TGCGCCAGCAGGGTAGGGGATAGGACACCCCTCCACTTT
CASRVGDRTPLHF
>TRBV7-9|TRBJ2-1|.|TRBD2
TGTGCCAGCAGCAGACCTGGGAGGGCCCCCGATGAGCAGTTCTTC
CASSRPGRAPDEQFF
>TRBV6-5|TRBJ1-1|.|.
TGTGCCAGCAGTTACTCGAGACTCCCAAGGACTGAAGCTTTCTTT
CASSYSRLPRTEAFF
>TRBV4-1|TRBJ2-7|.|TRBD2
TGCGCCAGCAGCCAAGACCGGGGAACCAGCGGGAGAAGCTACGAGCAGTACTTC
CASSQDRGTSGRSYEQYF
>TRBV19|TRBJ1-6|.|TRBD1
TGTGCCAGTAGTACAGGGGGCAGTTATAATTCACCCCTCCACTTT
CASSTGGSYNSPLHF
>TRBV4-1|TRBJ2-3|.|TRBD2
TGCGCCAGCAGCCAAAGCCTAGCGGGGCACACAGATACGCAGTATTTT
CASSQSLAGHTDTQYF
>TRBV9|TRBJ2-1|.|.
TGTGCCAGCAGCGTAGTGGCAGGGGCGTACAATGAGCAGTTCTTC
CASSVVAGAYNEQFF
>TRBV2|TRBJ1-1|.|.
TGTGCCAGCAGTGAGTGGAGGGCAGCTTTCTTT
CASSEWRAAFF
>TRBV4-1|TRBJ2-2|.|.
TGCGCCAGCAGCCAAGACGTTCGGGGGAGACTCTTCACCGGGGAGCTGTTTTTT
CASSQDVRGRLFTGELFF